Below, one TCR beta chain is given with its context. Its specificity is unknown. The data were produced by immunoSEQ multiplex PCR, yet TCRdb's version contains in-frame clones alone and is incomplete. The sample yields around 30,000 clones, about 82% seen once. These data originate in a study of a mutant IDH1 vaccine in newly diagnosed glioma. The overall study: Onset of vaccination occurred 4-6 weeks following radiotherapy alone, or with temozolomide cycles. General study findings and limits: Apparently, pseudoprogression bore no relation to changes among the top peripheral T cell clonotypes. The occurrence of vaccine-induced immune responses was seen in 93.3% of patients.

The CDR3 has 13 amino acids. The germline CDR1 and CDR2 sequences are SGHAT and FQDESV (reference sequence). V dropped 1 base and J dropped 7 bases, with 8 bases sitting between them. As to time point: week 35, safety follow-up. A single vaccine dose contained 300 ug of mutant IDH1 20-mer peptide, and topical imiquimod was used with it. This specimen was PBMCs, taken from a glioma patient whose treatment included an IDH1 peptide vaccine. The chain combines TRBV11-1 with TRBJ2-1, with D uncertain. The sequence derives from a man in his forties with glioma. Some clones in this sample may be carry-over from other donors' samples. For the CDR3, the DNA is TGTGCCAGCAGCTTAGGTTCCCCGAATGAGCAGTTCTTC. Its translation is CASSLGSPNEQFF.